This entry lists 25 T cell receptor beta chains sequenced from one sample in a study of T cell changes during pregnancy in multiple sclerosis. Sequencing used immunoSEQ multiplex PCR; TCRdb keeps in-frame clones, though not all of them. The data show roughly 110,000 clones, 91% seen once. Sample: peripheral blood, taken before pregnancy. These TCRs come from a female donor with multiple sclerosis, enrolled in a pregnancy study.

V gene TRBV5-4 combines with J gene TRBJ2-5, with 12 bases that match TRBD1. The trim removed 4 bases at V and 4 bases at J, leaving 8 bases unmatched. There are 16 residues in the CDR3. CDR1 and CDR2 (germline): SGHNT, YYREEE (reference sequence). CDR3 in amino acids: CASSDPGQGARETQYF. As DNA, the CDR3 is TGTGCCAGCAGCGATCCGGGACAGGGGGCGCGAGAGACCCAGTACTTC. Filled out from reference TRBV5-4 and TRBJ2-5, the complete variable domain reads ETGVTQSPTHLIKTRGQQVTLRCSSQSGHNTVSWYQQALGQGPQFIFQYYREEENGRGNFPPRFSGLQFPNYSSELNVNALELDDSALYLCASSDPGQGARETQYFGPGTRLLVL.

V usage is TRBV13 and J usage is TRBJ1-3, with D perhaps matching TRBD1 (5 bases). Trimming took off 5 bases at V and 2 bases at J, with 16 bases between the two ends. This CDR3 has 16 residues. CDR1 is PRHDT, CDR2 FYEKMQ, per germline (reference sequence). The CDR3 loop reads CASSPRPTGAGNTIYF. The CDR3 nucleotides are TGTGCCAGCAGCCCACGCCCTACAGGAGCTGGAAACACCATATATTTT. Looking up the rest from reference TRBV13 and TRBJ1-3 gives the full variable domain: AAGVIQSPRHLIKEKRETATLKCYPIPRHDTVYWYQQGPGQDPQFLISFYEKMQSDKGSIPDRFSAQQFSDYHSELNMSSLELGDSALYFCASSPRPTGAGNTIYFGEGSWLTVV.

V and J are TRBV6-4 and TRBJ2-1; no definite D call. The CDR3 sequence is 10 residues long. Trimming stripped 7 bases from V and 7 bases from J, with 5 bases between. Germline lookup yields CDR1 MRHNA and CDR2 SNTAGT. In DNA, the CDR3 is TGTGCCAGCACACGGAATGAGCAGTTCTTC. Its translation is CASTRNEQFF.

In this sample, this clone turned up once. The gene calls are TRBV19 and TRBJ2-7; 12 nucleotides align to TRBD1. The germline CDR1 and CDR2 sequences are LNHDA and SQIVND (reference sequence). The CDR3 is made up of 18 amino acids. V was pared by 2 bases and J by 3 bases, with 11 bases of the junction left unmatched. Written as DNA, the CDR3 is TGTGCCAGTAGTATACGAGGGCCCGGGACAGGGGGCAGCTACGAGCAGTACTTC. The encoded protein is CASSIRGPGTGGSYEQYF.

In its sample, this clone was seen once. This chain connects TRBV5-1 to TRBJ2-7, with D possibly TRBD1 on 5 matching bases. The CDR3 loop spans 15 amino acids. CDR1 is SGHRS, CDR2 YFSETQ, per germline. V dropped 0 bases and J dropped 1 base, with 11 bases sitting between them. The CDR3 loop is CASSLVQGRSYEQYF. DNA of the CDR3: TGCGCCAGCAGCTTGGTCCAGGGTCGGTCCTACGAGCAGTACTTC.

The chain has TRBV6-1 and TRBJ1-2; D might be TRBD1 (6 bases). Germline V gives CDR1 MNHNS, CDR2 SASEGT. Deletions cut 1 base from V and 2 bases from J, with 11 bases between. CDR3 size: 15 residues. Written as DNA, the CDR3 is TGTGCCAGCAGTGAAGGGCAGGGGACAAACTATGGCTACACCTTC. Translating it yields CASSEGQGTNYGYTF.

The chain has TRBV9 and TRBJ1-5; no firm D call. This CDR3 spans 16 amino acids. Germline V lookup: CDR1 SGDLS, CDR2 YYNGEE. Trimming cost V 2 bases and J 0 bases, with 12 bases left between them. CDR3 sequence (DNA): TGTGCCAGCAGCGTTCCCGGAGACTATAGCAATCAGCCCCAGCATTTT. Protein: CASSVPGDYSNQPQHF. Looking up the rest from reference TRBV9 and TRBJ1-5 gives the full variable domain: DSGVTQTPKHLITATGQRVTLRCSPRSGDLSVYWYQQSLDQGLQFLIQYYNGEERAKGNILERFSAQQFPDLHSELNLSSLELGDSALYFCASSVPGDYSNQPQHFGDGTRLSIL.

V gene TRBV18 combines with J gene TRBJ1-1; D not resolved. The CDR3 is 13 amino acids. Germline V gene sequence: CDR1 KGHSH, CDR2 LQKENI. Trimming left V 3 bases short and J 5 bases short, with 10 bases between. The CDR3 loop reads CASSPQFETEAFF. The CDR3 DNA sequence: TGTGCCAGCTCACCCCAATTTGAGACTGAAGCTTTCTTT.

This clone came up a few times. This chain uses TRBV28 with TRBJ1-6, with D tentatively TRBD1 (5 bases). Germline V gene lookup returns CDR1 MDHEN and CDR2 SYDVKM. The CDR3 sequence is 14 residues long. V lost 5 bases, J lost 4 bases, and 9 bases lay in between. The CDR3 DNA follows: TGTGCCAGCAGTCCGGGGGGGTATAATTCACCCCTCCACTTT. This translates into CASSPGGYNSPLHF.

The rearrangement joins TRBV2 to TRBJ2-1; 11 nucleotides match TRBD2. Germline V gene lookup returns CDR1 SNHLY and CDR2 FYNNEI. This CDR3 region has 17 residues. Germline trimming cut 7 bases from V and 4 bases from J; bases unmatched to any gene: 12. In nucleotides, the CDR3 is TGTGCCAGCATAGAGTTCCTAGCGGGGGGCCCTTACAATGAGCAGTTCTTC. Translated, it gives CASIEFLAGGPYNEQFF.

There are a few counts of this clone. The chain employs TRBV4-3 and TRBJ1-4; possible D gene TRBD1, 5 bases. Germline V CDR1 and CDR2: LGHNA, YSLEER. This CDR3 comprises 14 residues. V lost 0 bases and J lost 7, with 9 bases in between. This CDR3 is CASSQDMGGEKLFF. The DNA of the CDR3 is TGCGCCAGCAGCCAAGATATGGGGGGTGAAAAACTGTTTTTT.

The V call is TRBV9, the J call TRBJ1-3; 7 positions match TRBD1. Germline-derived CDR1 and CDR2 are SGDLS and YYNGEE. Unmatched junction bases numbered 19, after V lost 3 bases and J lost 1 base. The length of the CDR3 is 20 residues. CDR3 sequence: CASSAQGLTGPIMSGNTIYF. CDR3 sequence (DNA): TGTGCCAGCAGCGCCCAGGGACTGACAGGGCCCATTATGTCTGGAAACACCATATATTTT. Supplemented by reference TRBV9 and TRBJ1-3, the full variable domain reads DSGVTQTPKHLITATGQRVTLRCSPRSGDLSVYWYQQSLDQGLQFLIQYYNGEERAKGNILERFSAQQFPDLHSELNLSSLELGDSALYFCASSAQGLTGPIMSGNTIYFGEGSWLTVV.

J is TRBJ2-7 and V is TRBV30; 8 bases agree with TRBD1. V shed 0 bases, J shed 6 bases, and the junction held 7 bases outside the gene matches. The CDR3 is 14 amino acids. Germline V gene lookup returns CDR1 GTSNPN and CDR2 SVGIG (reference sequence). Written as DNA, the CDR3 is TGTGCCTGGAGTGTACCTGGACAGGGTGTCGAGCAGTACTTC. Its protein is CAWSVPGQGVEQYF.

V is TRBV7-9 and J is TRBJ1-1; D is unclear. The CDR3 runs 17 residues. Germline V gene data show CDR1 as SEHNR and CDR2 as FQNEAQ (reference sequence). V was trimmed by 6 bases and J by 2 bases, leaving 22 bases between them. CDR3 bases: TGTGCCAGCAGGTCAGGCCTCTGGGCATCTCGAAACACTGAAGCTTTCTTT. This gives the protein CASRSGLWASRNTEAFF.

Points on this clone: Compared with germline, one end of the junction differs, possibly owing to a read error. The gene calls are TRBV7-8 and TRBJ1-2; TRBD1 aligns across 9 bases. The germline V gene encodes CDR1 SGHVS and CDR2 FQNEAQ. The CDR3 spans 13 residues. CDR3 region: CASSVTQNRDRVF. The CDR3 DNA is TGTGCCAGCAGCGTCACACAAAACCGGGACAGGGTTTTC.

This chain links TRBV7-8 with TRBJ2-7, with a tentative D call TRBD2 (5 bases). Deletions cut 6 bases from V and 0 bases from J, with 15 bases between. CDR1 and CDR2 from the germline V gene are SGHVS and FQNEAQ. The CDR3 loop spans 15 amino acids. The DNA of the CDR3 is TGTGCCAGCAGTCAGAGGGTTACGAGCTCCTACGAGCAGTACTTC. Its translation: CASSQRVTSSYEQYF.

This sequence joins TRBV27 and TRBJ2-7, with 10 bases matching TRBD1. The CDR3 sequence is 15 residues long. With 8 bases clipped from V and 4 bases from J, the junction kept 11 bases outside the gene matches. Germline CDR1 reads MNHEY; CDR2 reads SMNVEV (reference sequence). The CDR3 loop reads CASPKTGQGLYEQYF. CDR3 DNA sequence: TGTGCCAGCCCTAAGACGGGACAGGGGTTGTACGAGCAGTACTTC.

The chain carries TRBV18 and TRBJ2-7, with 8 nucleotides matching TRBD1. Germline V lookup: CDR1 KGHSH, CDR2 LQKENI. The length of the CDR3 is 13 residues. The junction had 3 bases not matched to a gene; V was cut back by 3 bases and J by 5 bases. CDR3 protein: CASSPDRANEQYF. The CDR3 DNA sequence: TGTGCCAGCTCACCGGACAGGGCAAACGAGCAGTACTTC.

J is TRBJ2-7 and V is TRBV6-6; 7 nucleotides match TRBD2. Germline trimming cut 5 bases from V and 1 base from J; bases unmatched to any gene: 5. Germline V CDR1 and CDR2: MNHNY, SVGAGI (reference sequence). The CDR3 sequence is 14 residues long. The CDR3 DNA is TGTGCCAGCAGTGGGGGGGAAGGGTCCTACGAGCAGTACTTC. This encodes CASSGGEGSYEQYF.

V gene TRBV18 combines with J gene TRBJ1-1; possibly TRBD1 for D (6 bases). The germline V gene has CDR1 KGHSH and CDR2 LQKENI. CDR3 length: 14 amino acids. V was cut by 6 bases and J by 0 bases, with 11 bases left in between. DNA of the CDR3: TGTGCCAGCTCCCCAGGACAGTTGAACACTGAAGCTTTCTTT. Encoded protein: CASSPGQLNTEAFF.

The chain uses TRBV7-3 and TRBJ2-1, with D uncertain. Trimming took off 1 base at V and 10 bases at J, with 11 bases between the two ends. The CDR3 contains 13 residues. CDR1 SGHTA and CDR2 FQGTGA come from the germline V gene. The chain's CDR3 is CASSLSAATEQFF. CDR3 sequence (DNA): TGTGCCAGCAGCTTAAGTGCGGCGACGGAGCAGTTCTTC.

This clone was seen only once. This rearrangement joins TRBV29-1 to TRBJ2-5, with TRBD2 identical over 9 bases. The CDR3 has 14 amino acids. CDR1 is SQVTM and CDR2 is ANQGSEA in the germline V gene. J gave up 4 bases and V 5 bases, and 8 bases lay outside the gene matches. CDR3 amino acids: CSVSAGGMSETQYF. The CDR3 DNA reads as TGCAGCGTTTCAGCGGGGGGAATGTCAGAGACCCAGTACTTC.

V gene TRBV9 combines with J gene TRBJ1-2; TRBD1 is a possible D gene (6 bases). The CDR3 extends over 15 amino acids. Germline V gene sequence: CDR1 SGDLS, CDR2 YYNGEE. With 0 bases removed from V and 6 bases from J, the gap between germline ends came to 15 bases. CDR3 amino acids: CASSVDERGRDGYTF. CDR3 nucleotide sequence: TGTGCCAGCAGCGTAGACGAGAGGGGGAGGGATGGCTACACCTTC. Full variable domain (missing parts from reference TRBV9 and TRBJ1-2): DSGVTQTPKHLITATGQRVTLRCSPRSGDLSVYWYQQSLDQGLQFLIQYYNGEERAKGNILERFSAQQFPDLHSELNLSSLELGDSALYFCASSVDERGRDGYTFGSGTRLTVV.

The CDR3 DNA is TGCGCCAGCAGCCAAGAGACAGGGGGGAATCAGCCCCAGCATTTT. Its protein product is CASSQETGGNQPQHF. This chain connects TRBV4-1 to TRBJ1-5; 9 nucleotides agree with TRBD1. This CDR3 has 15 amino acids. V dropped 0 bases and J dropped 4; count of bases not matched to a gene: 1. CDR1 is MGHRA, CDR2 YSYEKL, per germline.

V gene TRBV28 combines with J gene TRBJ2-7, with TRBD1 matching over 11 bases. The CDR3 extends over 17 amino acids. Trimming at V came to 2 bases and at J to 4 bases, leaving 10 bases not matched to a gene. Germline loops: CDR1 MDHEN, CDR2 SYDVKM. CDR3 sequence: CASSLPGGQGAYYEQYF. Here the CDR3 DNA reads TGTGCCAGCAGTTTACCGGGCGGACAGGGGGCCTATTACGAGCAGTACTTC.